These 22 T cell receptor beta chains came from one sample sequenced in a study of cytotoxic CD8 clonotypes in ibrutinib-treated CLL. Method: immunoSEQ multiplex PCR; TCRdb's copy keeps in-frame clones and lacks some. The data show 100,000 or so clones, approximately 58% seen once. The material sequenced was PBMCs, taken after 24 months of ibrutinib treatment. These receptors all come from a human donor with chronic lymphocytic leukemia.

The genes are TRBV7-3 and TRBJ2-1; 8 bases are shared with TRBD2. V gave up 1 base and J gave up 7 bases; unmatched junction bases: 9. Germline values: CDR1 SGHTA, CDR2 FQGTGA. This CDR3 has 16 amino acids. This CDR3 is CASSLMGGGRRNEQFF. For the CDR3, the DNA is TGTGCCAGCAGCTTAATGGGCGGGGGGCGCAGGAATGAGCAGTTCTTC.

The rearrangement links TRBV6-6 to TRBJ2-5; 9 positions agree with TRBD2. Germline CDR1 is MNHNY and CDR2 is SVGAGI (reference sequence). Trimming took 5 bases from V and 3 from J; bases not matched to a gene: 4. The CDR3 totals 14 residues. CDR3 DNA: TGTGCCAGCAGTATACTAGCGGGTGAAGAGACCCAGTACTTC. Translated: CASSILAGEETQYF.

The chain's CDR3 is CASRAAQGIAKNIQYF. CDR3 bases: TGTGCCAGCCGAGCAGCTCAGGGAATAGCCAAAAACATTCAGTACTTC. V gene TRBV10-3 combines with J gene TRBJ2-4, with TRBD1 as a possible D gene (5 bases). The length of the CDR3 is 16 residues. The germline V gene encodes CDR1 ENHRY and CDR2 SYGVKD. Trimming stripped 10 bases from V and 0 bases from J, with 19 bases between.

The V gene is TRBV7-9, the J gene TRBJ2-7; TRBD1 agrees at 7 bases. Germline CDR1 SEHNR, CDR2 FQNEAQ (reference sequence). CDR3 length: 15 amino acids. Trimming removed 5 bases from V and 0 bases from J; junction bases left unmatched: 7. This CDR3 reads CASSGETGTSYEQYF. CDR3 in DNA: TGTGCCAGCAGCGGGGAGACAGGGACCTCCTACGAGCAGTACTTC. Combining the CDR3 with reference TRBV7-9 and TRBJ2-7 gives the whole variable domain DTGVSQNPRHKITKRGQNVTFRCDPISEHNRLYWYRQTLGQGPEFLTYFQNEAQLEKSRLLSDRFSAERPKGSFSTLEIQRTEQGDSAMYLCASSGETGTSYEQYFGPGTRLTVT.

A note on this clone: Within the sample, other DNA sequences also encode this same CDR3. This sequence joins TRBV7-9 and TRBJ2-7, with a possible D match to TRBD2 (5 bases). This CDR3 has 13 amino acids. Germline CDR1 reads SEHNR; CDR2 reads FQNEAQ (reference sequence). V was pared by 1 base and J by 3 bases, with 7 bases between. DNA of the CDR3: TGTGCCAGCAGCTTAGGAGGGAACTACGAGCAGTACTTC. Its translation: CASSLGGNYEQYF.

The rearrangement joins TRBV4-1 to TRBJ2-7, with 10 positions matching TRBD1. CDR3 length: 17 amino acids. V dropped 1 base and J dropped 4; count of bases not matched to a gene: 10. The germline V gene encodes CDR1 MGHRA and CDR2 YSYEKL. The CDR3 nucleotides read TGCGCCAGCAGCCAAGTTAGGGCGACAGGGGGCGAATACGAGCAGTACTTC. This translates into CASSQVRATGGEYEQYF.

This chain connects TRBV18 to TRBJ2-3; D is uncertain. Germline-derived CDR1 and CDR2 are KGHSH and LQKENI. Trimming took 2 bases from V and 4 from J, leaving 10 bases between them. This CDR3 is built from 14 residues. CDR3 DNA: TGTGCCAGCTCACCATTTCCCAGCGCAGATACGCAGTATTTT. As protein: CASSPFPSADTQYF.

The V call is TRBV29-1, the J call TRBJ1-1; D may be TRBD1 (6 bases). Germline V gene sequence: CDR1 SQVTM, CDR2 ANQGSEA. The CDR3 length is 12 residues. Trimming took off 7 bases at V and 10 bases at J, with 19 bases between the two ends. The CDR3 nucleotides read TGCAGCGCCGGAGAAGGGGAGGGGGTAGCTTTCTTT. Translated: CSAGEGEGVAFF.

The J gene is TRBJ2-6, the V gene TRBV2; D gene uncertain. The V gene's germline CDR1 is SNHLY and CDR2 FYNNEI. With 7 bases removed from V and 1 base from J, the gap between germline ends came to 5 bases. There are 13 residues in the CDR3. The CDR3 coding sequence is TGTGCCAGCATGTTTTCTGGGGCCAACGTCCTGACTTTC. It codes for CASMFSGANVLTF.

V usage is TRBV25-1 and J usage is TRBJ2-3, with D tentatively TRBD1 (6 bases). This CDR3 region has 13 residues. Germline V lookup: CDR1 MGHDK, CDR2 SYGVNS. The V and J ends lost 8 bases and 2 bases respectively, with 11 bases between them. CDR3: CASGTPLTDTQYF. The CDR3 DNA reads as TGTGCCAGCGGGACACCACTCACAGATACGCAGTATTTT.

V gene TRBV5-1 combines with J gene TRBJ2-7; 7 bases line up with TRBD2. The germline CDR1 and CDR2 sequences are SGHRS and YFSETQ. The CDR3 has 15 amino acids. The V and J ends lost 2 bases and 2 bases, in that order; junction bases with no gene match: 7. In nucleotides, the CDR3 is TGCGCCAGCAGCTTAAGTGGAAGCGGGGCCTACGAGCAGTACTTC. Residues: CASSLSGSGAYEQYF.

This clone was seen more than once but under ten times. In DNA form, the CDR3 reads TGCGCCAGCAGCCAAGATGGACGGAATGAGCAGTTCTTC. Its translation: CASSQDGRNEQFF. This chain connects TRBV4-1 to TRBJ2-1; D unclear. V was pared by 0 bases and J by 7 bases, with 7 bases between. This CDR3 comprises 13 residues. The germline V gene encodes CDR1 MGHRA and CDR2 YSYEKL.

This chain connects TRBV6-1 to TRBJ2-6, with D unresolved. Between the trimmed V and J ends, which lost 10 bases and 0 bases, there was a span of 10 bases. The CDR3 contains 14 residues. Germline V gene sequence: CDR1 MNHNS, CDR2 SASEGT. This CDR3 is CATTRSSGANVLTF. The CDR3 DNA sequence: TGTGCCACCACCCGAAGCTCTGGGGCCAACGTCCTGACTTTC.

The table lists this clone with a few counts. The V call is TRBV2, the J call TRBJ1-3; 7 bases agree with TRBD1. CDR1 and CDR2 (germline): SNHLY, FYNNEI. The CDR3 length is 14 residues. J lost 1 base, V lost 6 bases, and 3 bases had no gene match. CDR3 protein: CASREQGSGNTIYF. In nucleotides, the CDR3 is TGTGCCAGCAGGGAACAGGGGTCTGGAAACACCATATATTTT.

As concerns this clone: The junction departs from the called germline gene at one end, perhaps through a read error. The V gene is TRBV4-1, the J gene TRBJ2-7; 11 bases agree with TRBD1. This CDR3 region has 16 residues. The germline gives CDR1 MGHRA, CDR2 YSYEKL. Written as DNA, the CDR3 is TGCGCCAGCAGCCACCCCCGGACAGGGGGCATCTACGAGCAGTACTTT. Its protein is CASSHPRTGGIYEQYF.

The rearrangement uses TRBV30 and TRBJ2-3, with 9 bases that match TRBD2. Looked up from germline, CDR1 is GTSNPN and CDR2 is SVGIG (reference sequence). There are 15 residues in the CDR3. The V segment lost 2 bases and the J segment 4 bases; nucleotides outside the gene matches: 7. CDR3 protein: CAWSLRGGHSDTQYF. CDR3 DNA: TGTGCCTGGAGTTTGCGGGGGGGCCATTCAGATACGCAGTATTTT.

The V call is TRBV7-9, the J call TRBJ2-2; D call uncertain. V lost 7 bases to trimming and J lost 5 bases, with 2 bases between them. The CDR3 extends over 10 amino acids. The V gene's germline CDR1 is SEHNR and CDR2 FQNEAQ (reference sequence). The CDR3 loop is CASTTGELFF. The CDR3 DNA reads TGTGCCAGCACAACCGGGGAGCTGTTTTTT.

The J gene is TRBJ2-3, the V gene TRBV10-2; D might be TRBD2 (7 bases). Trimming left V 8 bases short and J 2 bases short, with 17 bases between. This CDR3 contains 15 residues. The germline CDR1 and CDR2 sequences are WSHSY and SAAADI. The CDR3 spells CASSFRGASTDTQYF. The CDR3 nucleotides are TGCGCCAGCTCGTTTCGGGGGGCTTCCACAGATACGCAGTATTTT.

This chain links TRBV7-2 with TRBJ1-5; no clear D gene. This CDR3 has 12 amino acids. CDR1 is SGHTA and CDR2 is FQGNSA in the germline V gene. The V end was cut by 2 bases, the J end by 5 bases, with 4 bases between. The CDR3 region has the DNA TGTGCCAGCAGCTTAAGGGATCAGCCCCAGCATTTT. Its translation: CASSLRDQPQHF.

The V gene is TRBV30, the J gene TRBJ2-1; no firm D call. Trimming took 4 bases from V and 8 from J, leaving 15 bases between them. The CDR3 runs 13 residues. The germline V gene encodes CDR1 GTSNPN and CDR2 SVGIG (reference sequence). The CDR3 sequence: CAWMRKGLDEQFF. CDR3 coding DNA: TGTGCCTGGATGAGGAAAGGGCTCGATGAGCAGTTCTTC.

The gene calls are TRBV6-1 and TRBJ1-5; a possible D gene is TRBD1 (6 bases). V was cut by 1 base and J by 4 bases, with 11 bases left in between. The V gene's germline CDR1 is MNHNS and CDR2 SASEGT. The CDR3 has 15 residues. The CDR3 DNA is TGTGCCAGCAGTGAAGTATGGACAGCTAATCAGCCCCAGCATTTT. This translates into CASSEVWTANQPQHF.

This chain uses TRBV7-9 with TRBJ2-5, with a tentative D call TRBD2 (6 bases). Germline CDR1 reads SEHNR; CDR2 reads FQNEAQ (reference sequence). CDR3 length: 15 amino acids. Trimming cost V 1 base and J 9 bases, with 18 bases left between them. This CDR3 is CASSLDPHGGKSQYF. In nucleotides, the CDR3 is TGTGCCAGCAGCTTAGACCCCCACGGGGGAAAGTCCCAGTACTTC.